Listed below are T cell receptor beta chains from one sample, sequenced in a study of radiation and T cells in renal cell carcinoma. Repertoires were generated with immunoSEQ multiplex PCR, while TCRdb's copy carries only in-frame clones and drops some. This sample has some 100,000 clones, with about 79% found just once. Material: blood, obtained from a patient whose treatment included radiotherapy and nephrectomy. Source of these receptors: a man aged 55 to 69 with renal cell carcinoma. Both conserved end residues are part of each CDR3. A D gene is named only where the DNA matches it firmly. The size of a clone is reported for some rows only, either as once, few or many, or as a class for expanded clones.

D gene	clone size	J gene	V gene	CDR3 protein	CDR3 DNA
.	.	TRBJ2-6	TRBV11-2	CASSLVDVGIRANVLTF	TGTGCCAGCAGCTTAGTGGACGTAGGGATTCGGGCCAACGTCCTGACTTTC
TRBD2	few	TRBJ2-7	TRBV7-8	CASSFQAGPPYEQYF	TGTGCCAGCAGCTTCCAAGCGGGACCGCCCTACGAGCAGTACTTC
.	.	TRBJ1-5	TRBV2	CASSGGPKHRRTRGQPQHF	TGTGCCAGCAGTGGGGGTCCAAAACACCGGAGGACAAGGGGCCAGCCCCAGCATTTT
.	.	TRBJ2-7	TRBV6-5	CASSPDRSGFYEQYF	TGTGCCAGCAGTCCCGACAGGTCCGGATTCTACGAGCAGTACTTC
TRBD1	.	TRBJ1-2	TRBV2	CASSGQGGWYGYTF	TGTGCCAGCAGTGGACAGGGCGGATGGTATGGCTACACCTTC
TRBD1	few	TRBJ1-4	TRBV4-1	CASRRQGTEGKLFF	TGCGCCAGCAGGCGACAGGGGACTGAGGGAAAACTGTTTTTT
.	.	TRBJ2-5	TRBV5-5	CASRIEGQETQYF	TGTGCCAGCAGGATTGAGGGTCAAGAGACCCAGTACTTC
.	.	TRBJ2-3	TRBV29-1	CSVGGVGTDTQYF	TGCAGCGTTGGAGGGGTAGGCACAGATACGCAGTATTTT
.	.	TRBJ2-2	TRBV6-6	CASRRTNTGELFF	TGTGCCAGCAGACGAACGAACACCGGGGAGCTGTTTTTT
.	.	TRBJ2-3	TRBV5-4	CASHAKRELEDTQYF	TGTGCCAGCCACGCAAAGAGGGAGCTGGAAGATACGCAGTATTTT
TRBD1	.	TRBJ2-2	TRBV18	CASSPRGQGSAGELFF	TGTGCCAGCTCACCACGGGGACAGGGGTCGGCCGGGGAGCTGTTTTTT
TRBD1	.	TRBJ2-5	TRBV18	CASSPSTGTEETQYF	TGTGCCAGCTCGCCTTCCACCGGGACAGAAGAGACCCAGTACTTC
.	.	TRBJ1-3	TRBV18	CASSPRTSPGNTIYF	TGTGCCAGCTCACCCCGGACGTCGCCTGGAAACACCATATATTTT
.	.	TRBJ1-5	TRBV7-9	CASSLDFGEQPQHF	TGTGCCAGCAGCCTTGACTTTGGGGAGCAGCCCCAGCATTTT
.	.	TRBJ1-2	TRBV28	CASRGVGNYGYTF	TGTGCCAGCAGGGGGGTGGGGAACTATGGCTACACCTTC
.	.	TRBJ2-5	TRBV27	CASSLVRDGTQYF	TGTGCCAGCAGTTTAGTCAGGGATGGGACCCAGTACTTC
.	once	TRBJ1-2	TRBV5-4	CASSLRANYGYTF	TGTGCCAGCAGCTTGCGGGCTAACTATGGCTACACCTTC
TRBD1	.	TRBJ1-1	TRBV14	CASSLRTGLNTEAFF	TGTGCCAGCAGCCTGCGGACAGGCTTGAACACTGAAGCTTTCTTT
TRBD1	.	TRBJ1-3	TRBV19	CASSIGTAGNTIYF	TGTGCCAGTAGTATTGGGACAGCTGGAAACACCATATATTTT
.	.	TRBJ2-1	TRBV10-2	CASSEKVGVSYNEQFF	TGCGCCAGCAGTGAGAAAGTGGGAGTCTCCTACAATGAGCAGTTCTTC
.	.	TRBJ2-7	TRBV5-4	CASSNIEPVNEQYF	TGTGCCAGCAGCAACATCGAGCCCGTGAACGAGCAGTACTTC
.	.	TRBJ1-1	TRBV7-6	CASSLKQGTEAFF	TGTGCCAGCAGCTTAAAACAGGGTACTGAAGCTTTCTTT
.	.	TRBJ1-2	TRBV5-1	CASSLGDSNYGYTF	TGCGCCAGCAGCTTGGGAGACTCTAACTATGGCTACACCTTC
.	.	TRBJ2-1	TRBV11-3	CASSLDRGGEQFF	TGTGCCAGCAGCTTAGATCGGGGAGGCGAGCAGTTCTTC
.	.	TRBJ2-3	TRBV10-1	CASSVGGSTDTQYF	TGCGCCAGCAGTGTTGGGGGGAGCACAGATACGCAGTATTTT
.	.	TRBJ2-3	TRBV5-1	CASSLDGGRDTQYF	TGCGCCAGCAGCTTGGACGGAGGGAGGGATACGCAGTATTTT
TRBD1	.	TRBJ2-7	TRBV27	CASRATGGGEQYF	TGTGCCAGCAGGGCGACAGGGGGCGGCGAGCAGTACTTC
TRBD2	.	TRBJ2-7	TRBV30	CAWSSGLVVQYF	TGTGCCTGGAGTTCGGGACTAGTCGTGCAGTACTTC
TRBD2	few	TRBJ2-1	TRBV9	CASSVGIAGGYNEQFF	TGTGCCAGCAGCGTAGGGATAGCGGGAGGGTACAATGAGCAGTTCTTC
.	.	TRBJ2-5	TRBV6-1	CASGYQGSRETQYF	TGTGCCAGCGGATACCAGGGTTCGAGGGAGACCCAGTACTTC
.	.	TRBJ1-5	TRBV7-4	CASSLARVREGNQPQHF	TGTGCCAGCAGCTTAGCGCGAGTCAGGGAAGGCAATCAGCCCCAGCATTTT
.	.	TRBJ2-7	TRBV27	CAAASSIQAYEQYF	TGTGCCGCGGCGAGTTCTATCCAAGCCTACGAGCAGTACTTC
TRBD1	.	TRBJ2-7	TRBV4-2	CASRDRGRNGEQYF	TGTGCCAGCCGCGACAGGGGGCGCAACGGCGAGCAGTACTTC
.	once	TRBJ2-7	TRBV15	CATSRGGRLTYEQYF	TGTGCCACCAGCAGAGGTGGCAGGCTAACCTACGAGCAGTACTTC
.	.	TRBJ2-1	TRBV5-6	CASVRLGLVNEQFF	TGTGCCAGCGTGAGACTAGGCCTTGTCAATGAGCAGTTCTTC
.	.	TRBJ1-1	TRBV6-5	CASSLSGDGDTEAFF	TGTGCCAGCAGCCTCTCTGGGGATGGGGACACTGAAGCTTTCTTT
.	few	TRBJ2-6	TRBV28	CASSLEEFGGSSGANVLTF	TGTGCCAGCAGTTTAGAGGAGTTCGGTGGTAGCTCTGGGGCCAACGTCCTGACTTTC
.	.	TRBJ2-7	TRBV19	CASTNELADSYEQYF	TGTGCCAGTACCAACGAGTTGGCCGACTCCTACGAGCAGTACTTC
.	once	TRBJ1-5	TRBV2	CASSADTGTGKPQHF	TGTGCCAGCAGTGCGGACACCGGGACTGGGAAGCCCCAGCATTTT
.	.	TRBJ2-7	TRBV5-1	CASSFNGVQPYEQYF	TGCGCCAGCAGCTTCAACGGGGTCCAACCCTACGAGCAGTACTTC
.	.	TRBJ2-5	TRBV4-1	CASSQLRVEETQYF	TGCGCCAGCAGCCAGCTAAGGGTAGAAGAGACCCAGTACTTC
.	few	TRBJ1-2	TRBV19	CASSILGRNSNYGYTF	TGTGCCAGTAGTATTCTTGGCAGAAATTCTAACTATGGCTACACCTTC
.	.	TRBJ1-1	TRBV6-5	CASSQHQGNTEAFF	TGTGCCAGCAGCCAGCATCAGGGGAACACTGAAGCTTTCTTT
TRBD1	.	TRBJ1-2	TRBV6-1	CASTRQGGNYGYTF	TGTGCCAGCACCAGACAGGGGGGGAACTATGGCTACACCTTC
.	few	TRBJ2-1	TRBV9	CASSVASAGPSYNEQFF	TGTGCCAGCAGCGTAGCTTCAGCGGGTCCCTCCTACAATGAGCAGTTCTTC
.	.	TRBJ2-1	TRBV5-8	CASSLETGYEQFF	TGTGCCAGCAGCTTGGAGACGGGATATGAGCAGTTCTTC